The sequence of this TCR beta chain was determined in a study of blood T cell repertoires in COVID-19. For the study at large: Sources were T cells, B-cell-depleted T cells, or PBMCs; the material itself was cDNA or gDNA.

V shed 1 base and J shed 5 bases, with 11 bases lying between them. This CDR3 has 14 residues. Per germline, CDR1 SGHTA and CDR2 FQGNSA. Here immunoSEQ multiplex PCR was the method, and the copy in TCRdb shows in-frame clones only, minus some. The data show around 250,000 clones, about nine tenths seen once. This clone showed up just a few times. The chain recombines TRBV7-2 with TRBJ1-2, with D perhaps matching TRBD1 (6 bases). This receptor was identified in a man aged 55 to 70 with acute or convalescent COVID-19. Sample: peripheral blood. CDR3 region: CASSLGDIGYGYTF. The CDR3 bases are TGTGCCAGCAGCTTAGGGGACATTGGATATGGCTACACCTTC.